Each of the 23 T cell receptor beta chains below was sequenced from the same sample in a study of cytotoxic CD8 clonotypes in ibrutinib-treated CLL. TCRdb's copy holds only in-frame clones and misses some; the assay was immunoSEQ multiplex PCR. Here the sample spans approximately 150,000 clones, approximately 80% being singletons. The starting material was PBMCs, obtained after 12 months of ibrutinib treatment. The receptors stem from a human donor with chronic lymphocytic leukemia.

V usage is TRBV2 and J usage is TRBJ2-1; TRBD2 matches 10 bases. The V segment lost 6 bases and the J segment 1 base; nucleotides outside the gene matches: 3. The CDR3 has 15 amino acids. The V gene's germline CDR1 is SNHLY and CDR2 FYNNEI. The CDR3 loop reads CASRTGLASYNEQFF. DNA for the CDR3: TGTGCCAGCAGAACGGGACTAGCGTCCTACAATGAGCAGTTCTTC.

The chain is built from TRBV18 and TRBJ2-1, with TRBD2 matching over 13 bases. In germline, CDR1 is KGHSH, CDR2 LQKENI. J was trimmed by 9 bases and V by 3 bases; bases with no gene match: 14. This CDR3 has 18 amino acids. The CDR3 DNA sequence: TGTGCCAGCTCACCCGCTAAACTAGCGGGAGGGGGGTTCGGTGAGCAGTTCTTC. Translating it yields CASSPAKLAGGGFGEQFF.

This clone was found a few times. CDR3: CASRGDRVYEQYF. The CDR3 nucleotides are TGTGCCAGCAGAGGGGACAGGGTCTACGAGCAGTACTTC. The chain couples TRBV28 to TRBJ2-7; 9 nucleotides agree with TRBD1. This CDR3 has 13 residues. Germline V gene sequence: CDR1 MDHEN, CDR2 SYDVKM. With 6 bases clipped from V and 3 bases from J, the junction kept 3 bases outside the gene matches.

This chain links TRBV28 with TRBJ2-6; D unresolved. The CDR3 is made up of 14 amino acids. From germline, CDR1 is MDHEN and CDR2 SYDVKM. The ends were cut back, 6 bases at V and 0 bases at J, with 6 bases in the middle. The CDR3 loop reads CASRWNSGANVLTF. DNA of the CDR3: TGTGCCAGCAGGTGGAACTCTGGGGCCAACGTCCTGACTTTC.

The CDR3 region has the DNA TGTGCCATCAGTCGAGACACGTACGAGCAGTACTTC. The encoded protein is CAISRDTYEQYF. The chain carries TRBV10-3 and TRBJ2-7; no firm D call. Per the germline V gene, CDR1 is ENHRY and CDR2 is SYGVKD. The CDR3 spans 12 residues. The V and J ends lost 5 bases and 4 bases respectively, with 9 bases between them.

This clone has just one count. The rearrangement joins TRBV6-5 to TRBJ2-7; D not certain. The CDR3 covers 14 residues. Deletions cut 6 bases from V and 2 bases from J, with 14 bases between. The V gene's germline CDR1 is MNHEY and CDR2 SVGAGI. CDR3 sequence: CASSFQVSTYEQYF. CDR3 in DNA: TGTGCCAGCAGCTTTCAGGTTTCAACCTACGAGCAGTACTTC.

The chain recombines TRBV5-1 with TRBJ2-5, with TRBD1 identical over 9 bases. Matching the DNA end better, TRBJ2-7 makes the J call doubtful. CDR3 length equals 16 residues. Germline V gene data show CDR1 as SGHRS and CDR2 as YFSETQ. The CDR3 nucleotides are TGCGCCAGCAGCCCGGCTCAGGGGACAGGGCTCAACGAGCAGTACTTC. Its translation: CASSPAQGTGLNEQYF.

This clone was detected only a few times. CDR3 bases: TGTGCCAGCAGTTTCGAGGGGGCACGTCAGCCCCAGCATTTT. Its translation: CASSFEGARQPQHF. This chain links TRBV28 with TRBJ1-5; 7 positions match TRBD1. The CDR3 extends over 14 amino acids. Looked up from germline, CDR1 is MDHEN and CDR2 is SYDVKM. V shed 3 bases and J 6 bases; nucleotides not matched to a gene: 5. The variable domain in full, with the rest retrieved from reference TRBV28 and TRBJ1-5, is DVKVTQSSRYLVKRTGEKVFLECVQDMDHENMFWYRQDPGLGLRLIYFSYDVKMKEKGDIPEGYSVSREKKERFSLILESASTNQTSMYLCASSFEGARQPQHFGDGTRLSIL.

The V call is TRBV2, the J call TRBJ1-1; D is undetermined. CDR3 length equals 14 residues. V lost 8 bases and J lost 0, with 13 bases in between. The germline gives CDR1 SNHLY, CDR2 FYNNEI. The CDR3 sequence: CASSRSVMNTEAFF. The CDR3 DNA sequence: TGTGCCAGCTCCAGGTCAGTGATGAACACTGAAGCTTTCTTT.

The V call is TRBV7-8, the J call TRBJ1-5, with D perhaps matching TRBD1 (6 bases). The V end was cut by 1 base, the J end by 7 bases, with 11 bases between. CDR3 size: 14 residues. The V gene's germline CDR1 is SGHVS and CDR2 FQNEAQ. CDR3 DNA sequence: TGTGCCAGCAGCTTAGTGGGGGCCCTACAGCCCCAGCATTTT. Translation gives CASSLVGALQPQHF.

The rearrangement links TRBV11-2 to TRBJ2-7; 11 bases align to TRBD1. V gave up 4 bases and J gave up 3 bases; unmatched junction bases: 5. Per germline, CDR1 SGHAT and CDR2 FQNNGV. This CDR3 is built from 15 residues. The CDR3 bases are TGTGCCAGCAGCTCCCCTGGGACAGGGGGCTACGAGCAGTACTTC. Its translation is CASSSPGTGGYEQYF.

The chain recombines TRBV28 with TRBJ2-3, with 10 bases lining up with TRBD2. The V gene end was trimmed by 5 bases and the J gene end by 3 bases; junction bases not matched to a gene: 5. Looked up from germline, CDR1 is MDHEN and CDR2 is SYDVKM. This CDR3 comprises 15 residues. The CDR3 is CASSPSGSGTDTQYF. The CDR3 DNA follows: TGTGCCAGCAGTCCTAGCGGGAGTGGGACAGATACGCAGTATTTT.

This clone was seen only a few times. CDR3 coding DNA: TGTGCCAGCAGCGGGAGGGCCTACGAGCAGTACTTC. Its translation: CASSGRAYEQYF. J is TRBJ2-7 and V is TRBV7-9; the match to TRBD2 covers 7 bases. CDR3 length equals 12 residues. Germline assignment: CDR1 SEHNR and CDR2 FQNEAQ (reference sequence). Unmatched junction bases numbered 0, after V lost 5 bases and J lost 2 bases.

The V and J genes are TRBV10-1 and TRBJ1-6; D gene uncertain. V was cut by 7 bases and J by 5 bases, with 27 bases left in between. Germline CDR1 is WNHNN and CDR2 is SYGVQD (reference sequence). The CDR3 runs 19 residues. The CDR3 loop reads CASTPNLRRLTRDNSPLHF. CDR3 DNA: TGCGCCAGCACCCCGAACCTTCGCAGGCTGACCCGAGATAATTCACCCCTCCACTTT.

This clone was seen repeatedly, ten times or more. The rearrangement joins TRBV15 to TRBJ1-5; no clear D. CDR3 length equals 20 residues. V was pared by 2 bases and J by 0 bases, with 23 bases between. Per germline, CDR1 LNHNV and CDR2 YYDKDF (reference sequence). CDR3 bases: TGTGCCACCAGCAGAAACCACCCTCCTGACCGACACTATAGCAATCAGCCCCAGCATTTT. Amino acid sequence: CATSRNHPPDRHYSNQPQHF.

The chain carries TRBV7-6 and TRBJ2-7; 10 bases align to TRBD2. The germline CDR1 and CDR2 sequences are SGHVS and FNYEAQ. This CDR3 contains 16 residues. The J segment lost 0 bases and the V segment lost 1 base, leaving 3 bases of the junction unmatched. CDR3 sequence (DNA): TGTGCCAGCAGCTTAGTAGCTAGCGGGAGCTCCTACGAGCAGTACTTC. It is translated as CASSLVASGSSYEQYF.

CDR3 loop: CASSLSAGGELFF. CDR3 DNA sequence: TGTGCCAGCAGTTTATCCGCGGGCGGGGAGCTGTTTTTT. The rearrangement joins TRBV27 to TRBJ2-2, with D possibly TRBD2 on 5 matching bases. This CDR3 spans 13 amino acids. V lost 0 bases and J 7 bases, leaving 6 bases between the germline ends. Per germline, CDR1 MNHEY and CDR2 SMNVEV (reference sequence).

The gene calls are TRBV18 and TRBJ1-6; D might be TRBD1 (5 bases). The length of the CDR3 is 13 residues. Trimming took 5 bases from V and 8 from J, leaving 10 bases between them. CDR1 KGHSH and CDR2 LQKENI come from the germline V gene. The CDR3 reads CASSGGEDSPLHF. In DNA, the CDR3 is TGTGCCAGCTCAGGGGGGGAGGATTCACCCCTCCACTTT.

The chain joins TRBV30 to TRBJ2-3, with D unresolved. There are 11 residues in the CDR3. Trimming removed 0 bases at V and 3 bases at J, with 1 base between. CDR1 is GTSNPN, CDR2 SVGIG, per germline (reference sequence). Written as DNA, the CDR3 is TGTGCCTGGAGTGTAACAGATACGCAGTATTTT. Translated: CAWSVTDTQYF.

V and J are TRBV5-1 and TRBJ1-1; possible D gene TRBD1, 5 bases. This CDR3 is 15 amino acids long. Between the trimmed V and J ends, which lost 2 bases and 5 bases, there was a span of 16 bases. The germline CDR1 and CDR2 sequences are SGHRS and YFSETQ. The CDR3: CASSFRGNQGTEAFF. CDR3 sequence (DNA): TGCGCCAGCAGCTTTCGAGGAAACCAGGGAACTGAAGCTTTCTTT.

This clone showed up just a few times. The V gene is TRBV2, the J gene TRBJ1-4; TRBD1 aligns across 8 bases. Unmatched junction bases numbered 5, after V lost 7 bases and J lost 4 bases. Germline-derived CDR1 and CDR2 are SNHLY and FYNNEI. The CDR3 loop spans 14 amino acids. The CDR3 sequence is CASIPDRVNEKLFF. In DNA form, the CDR3 reads TGTGCCAGCATTCCGGACAGGGTTAATGAAAAACTGTTTTTT.

V usage is TRBV11-2 and J usage is TRBJ1-2; 9 nucleotides agree with TRBD1. V lost 4 bases, J lost 4 bases, and 4 bases stayed unmatched. CDR1 is SGHAT and CDR2 is FQNNGV in the germline V gene. The CDR3 extends over 14 amino acids. The CDR3 nucleotides are TGTGCCAGCAGCTCGGACAGGGGTTCCTATGGCTACACCTTC. It is translated as CASSSDRGSYGYTF.

J is TRBJ1-2 and V is TRBV14; possible D gene TRBD1, 6 bases. Germline CDR1 and CDR2: SGHDN and FVKESK. The CDR3 length is 13 residues. V was trimmed by 4 bases and J by 4 bases, leaving 10 bases between them. DNA of the CDR3: TGTGCCAGCAGCCCCGGACAGATCTATGGCTACACCTTC. The encoded protein is CASSPGQIYGYTF.